This T cell receptor beta chain was identified during a study of regulatory T cells in long-lasting Graves disease. Construction of TCR beta libraries relied on iRepertoire HTBI primers and on Arm-PCR targeting CDR3 regions. MiXCR, applied by TCRdb to the multiplex PCR reads, yields one record per CDR3 protein. The table shows about 500,000 distinct CDR3 sequences, with around 11% occurring only once. V trimming: 10 bases; J trimming: 5 bases; junction bases outside the gene matches: 13. Germline V gene data show CDR1 as SGHRS and CDR2 as YFSETQ. This CDR3 has 14 residues. Time point here: newly diagnosed GD, antithyroid drugs for less than 3 months. Extracted RNA from PBMCs served as the source of the TCR library. These same data were also listed under a study on T cells in Graves' hyperthyroidism and ophthalmopathy.

The specimen comprised peripheral blood mononuclear cells (PBMCs), sampled at new diagnosis, from a patient treated with antithyroid drugs. This TCR was recovered from a woman in her 30s with Graves disease. The chain has TRBV5-1 and TRBJ2-5; the match to TRBD2 covers 8 bases. The CDR3 nucleotides are TGCGCCTCGAGGGGGAGCGGGAGACGGGAGACCCAGTACTTC. Its translation is CASRGSGRRETQYF.